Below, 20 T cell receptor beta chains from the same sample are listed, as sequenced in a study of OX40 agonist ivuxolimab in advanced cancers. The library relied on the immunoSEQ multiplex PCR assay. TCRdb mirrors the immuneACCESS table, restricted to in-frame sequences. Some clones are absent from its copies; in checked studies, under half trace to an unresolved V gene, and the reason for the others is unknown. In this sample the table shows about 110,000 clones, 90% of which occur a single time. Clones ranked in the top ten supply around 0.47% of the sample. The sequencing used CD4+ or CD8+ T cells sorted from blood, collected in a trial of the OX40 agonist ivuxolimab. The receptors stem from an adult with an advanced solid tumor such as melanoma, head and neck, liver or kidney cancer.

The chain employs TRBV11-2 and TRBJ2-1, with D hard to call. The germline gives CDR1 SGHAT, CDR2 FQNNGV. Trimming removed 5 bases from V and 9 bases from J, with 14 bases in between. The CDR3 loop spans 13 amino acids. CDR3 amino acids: CASSPARETEQFF. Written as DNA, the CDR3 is TGTGCCAGCAGCCCCGCACGCGAGACTGAGCAGTTCTTC.

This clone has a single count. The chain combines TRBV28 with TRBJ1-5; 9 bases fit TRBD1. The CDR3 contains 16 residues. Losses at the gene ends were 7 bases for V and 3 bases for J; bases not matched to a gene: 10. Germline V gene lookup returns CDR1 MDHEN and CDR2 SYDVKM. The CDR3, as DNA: TGTGCCAGCACCTCCCCGGGACAGGGCCTCAATCAGCCCCAGCATTTT. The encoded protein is CASTSPGQGLNQPQHF.

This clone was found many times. The CDR3 DNA sequence: TGTGCCAGCAGATACTCGGGGGGCTACACCTTC. Protein: CASRYSGGYTF. The chain links TRBV2 to TRBJ1-2; D call uncertain. Trimming pared 6 bases from V and 8 bases from J, leaving 10 bases between. The CDR3 spans 11 residues. Germline CDR1 and CDR2: SNHLY and FYNNEI.

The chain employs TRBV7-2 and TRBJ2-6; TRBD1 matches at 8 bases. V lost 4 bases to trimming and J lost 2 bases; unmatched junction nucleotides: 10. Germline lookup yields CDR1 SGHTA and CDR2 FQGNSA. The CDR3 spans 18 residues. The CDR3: CASSSDPRTGTGANVLTF. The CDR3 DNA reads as TGTGCCAGCAGCTCCGACCCCAGGACAGGGACTGGGGCCAACGTCCTGACTTTC.

Here the CDR3 DNA reads TGTGCCAGCAGCTCTCGGGACAGGGTCAGTCCTACGCAGTATTTT. The encoded protein is CASSSRDRVSPTQYF. V gene TRBV7-2 combines with J gene TRBJ2-3; 9 bases match TRBD1. The CDR3 covers 15 residues. J lost 8 bases, V lost 4 bases, and 10 bases had no gene match. From germline, CDR1 is SGHTA and CDR2 FQGNSA.

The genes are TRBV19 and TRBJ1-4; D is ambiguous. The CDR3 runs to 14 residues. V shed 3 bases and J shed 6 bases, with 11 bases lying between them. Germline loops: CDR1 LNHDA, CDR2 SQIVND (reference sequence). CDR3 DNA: TGTGCCAGTAGTATCCTTGACACCGATGAAAAACTGTTTTTT. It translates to CASSILDTDEKLFF.

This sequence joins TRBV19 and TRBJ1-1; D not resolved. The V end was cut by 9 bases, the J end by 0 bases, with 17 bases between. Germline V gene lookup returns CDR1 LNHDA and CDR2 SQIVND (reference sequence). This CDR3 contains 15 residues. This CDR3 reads CASTNRGPMNTEAFF. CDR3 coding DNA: TGTGCCAGCACCAATCGCGGACCAATGAACACTGAAGCTTTCTTT.

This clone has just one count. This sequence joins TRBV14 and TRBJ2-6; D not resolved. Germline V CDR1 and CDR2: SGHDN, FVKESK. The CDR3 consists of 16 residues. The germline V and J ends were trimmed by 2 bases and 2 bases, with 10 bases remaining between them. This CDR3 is CASSQSWGTGANVLTF. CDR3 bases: TGTGCCAGCAGCCAATCCTGGGGAACTGGGGCCAACGTCCTGACTTTC.

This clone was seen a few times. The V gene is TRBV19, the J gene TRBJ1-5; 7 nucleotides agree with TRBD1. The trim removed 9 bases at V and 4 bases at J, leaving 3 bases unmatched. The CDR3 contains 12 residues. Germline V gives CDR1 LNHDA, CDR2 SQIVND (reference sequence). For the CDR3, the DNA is TGTGCCAGCGAGACAGGGAATCAGCCCCAGCATTTT. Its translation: CASETGNQPQHF.

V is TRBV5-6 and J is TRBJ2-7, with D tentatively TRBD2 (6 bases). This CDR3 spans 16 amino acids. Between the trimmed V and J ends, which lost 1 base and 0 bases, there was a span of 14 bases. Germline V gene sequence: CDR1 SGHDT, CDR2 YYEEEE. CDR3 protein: CASSLSWASDSYEQYF. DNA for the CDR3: TGTGCCAGCAGCTTGTCGTGGGCTAGCGACTCCTACGAGCAGTACTTC.

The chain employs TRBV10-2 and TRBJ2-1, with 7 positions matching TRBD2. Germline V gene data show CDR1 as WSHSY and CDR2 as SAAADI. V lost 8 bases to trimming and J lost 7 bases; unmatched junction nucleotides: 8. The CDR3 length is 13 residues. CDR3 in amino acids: CASSGLGGNEQFF. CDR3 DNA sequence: TGCGCCAGCTCGGGACTCGGGGGGAATGAGCAGTTCTTC.

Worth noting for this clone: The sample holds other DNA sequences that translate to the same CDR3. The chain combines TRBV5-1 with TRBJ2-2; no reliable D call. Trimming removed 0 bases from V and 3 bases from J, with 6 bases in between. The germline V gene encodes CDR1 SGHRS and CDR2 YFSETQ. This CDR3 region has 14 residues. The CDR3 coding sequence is TGCGCCAGCAGCTTGGTAATGGACACCGGGGAGCTGTTTTTT. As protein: CASSLVMDTGELFF.

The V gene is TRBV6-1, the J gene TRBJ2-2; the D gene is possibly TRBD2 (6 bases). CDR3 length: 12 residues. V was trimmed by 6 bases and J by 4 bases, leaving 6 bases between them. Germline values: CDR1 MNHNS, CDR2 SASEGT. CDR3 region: CASRGGTGELFF. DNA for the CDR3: TGTGCCAGCAGGGGGGGCACCGGGGAGCTGTTTTTT.

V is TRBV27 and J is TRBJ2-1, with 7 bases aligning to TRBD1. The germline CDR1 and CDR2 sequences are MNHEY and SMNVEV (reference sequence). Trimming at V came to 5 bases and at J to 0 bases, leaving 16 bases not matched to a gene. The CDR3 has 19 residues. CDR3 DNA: TGTGCCAGCAGTCCCGACAGGGCCAGAGCCCCAAGCTCCTACAATGAGCAGTTCTTC. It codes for CASSPDRARAPSSYNEQFF.

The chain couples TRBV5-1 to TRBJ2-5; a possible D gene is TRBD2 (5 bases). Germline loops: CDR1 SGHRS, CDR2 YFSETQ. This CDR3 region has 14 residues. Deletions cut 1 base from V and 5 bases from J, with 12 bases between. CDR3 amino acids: CASSLTAVGETQYF. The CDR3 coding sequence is TGCGCCAGCAGCTTGACAGCGGTGGGGGAGACCCAGTACTTC.

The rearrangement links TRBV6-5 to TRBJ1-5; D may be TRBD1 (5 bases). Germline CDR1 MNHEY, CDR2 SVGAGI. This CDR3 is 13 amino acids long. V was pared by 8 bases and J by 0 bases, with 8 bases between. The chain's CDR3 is CASRDSSNQPQHF. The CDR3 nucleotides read TGTGCCAGCCGAGACAGTAGCAATCAGCCCCAGCATTTT.

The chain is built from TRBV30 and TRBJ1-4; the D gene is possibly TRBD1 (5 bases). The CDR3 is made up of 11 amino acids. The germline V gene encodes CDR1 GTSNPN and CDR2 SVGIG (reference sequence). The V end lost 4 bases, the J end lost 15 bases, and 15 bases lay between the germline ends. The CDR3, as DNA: TGTGCCTGGAATCAGGGTATTAGGATGTTTTTT. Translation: CAWNQGIRMFF.

The DNA of the CDR3 is TGTGCCAGCAGCTTAGGGCAGGGTCTTAATTCACCCCTCCACTTT. This gives the protein CASSLGQGLNSPLHF. The chain employs TRBV7-2 and TRBJ1-6; a possible D gene is TRBD1 (5 bases). V lost 1 base, J lost 6 bases, and 10 bases lay in between. This CDR3 region has 15 residues. Germline CDR1 is SGHTA and CDR2 is FQGNSA.

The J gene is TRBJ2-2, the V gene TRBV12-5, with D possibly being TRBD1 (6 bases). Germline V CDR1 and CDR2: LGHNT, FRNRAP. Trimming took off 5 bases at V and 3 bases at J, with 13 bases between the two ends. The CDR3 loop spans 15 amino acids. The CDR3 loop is CASGHNQGYTGELFF. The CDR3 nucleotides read TGTGCTAGTGGTCATAATCAGGGGTACACCGGGGAGCTGTTTTTT. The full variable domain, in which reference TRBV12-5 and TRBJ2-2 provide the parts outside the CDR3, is DARVTQTPRHKVTEMGQEVTMRCQPILGHNTVFWYRQTMMQGLELLAYFRNRAPLDDSGMPKDRFSAEMPDATLATLKIQPSEPRDSAVYFCASGHNQGYTGELFFGEGSRLTVL.

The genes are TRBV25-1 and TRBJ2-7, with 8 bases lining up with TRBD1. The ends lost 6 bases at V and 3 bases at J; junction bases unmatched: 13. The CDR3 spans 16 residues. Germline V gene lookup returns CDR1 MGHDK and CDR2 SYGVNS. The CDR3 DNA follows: TGTGCCAGCAGCCCCCAGGACAGGGCGGGGTGCTACGAGCAGTACTTC. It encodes CASSPQDRAGCYEQYF.